The 17 T cell receptor beta chains below all came from one sample that was sequenced in a study of blood T cell repertoires in COVID-19 (dated by TCRdb to the early 2020s). Libraries were made using the immunoSEQ multiplex PCR assay. This is the immuneACCESS table as TCRdb keeps it, with only in-frame sequences that have V and J called. A part of the clones is gone; compared with another copy, unresolved V genes explain less than half, and the rest is unexplained. The sample profile shows roughly 70,000 clones; just under 90% of them were found once. The ten largest account for 1.4% to 1.5% of the sample. Sequenced material: peripheral blood. These receptors were collected from a man between 60 and 70 years old with acute or convalescent COVID-19.

The J gene is TRBJ1-2, the V gene TRBV9; a weak D match, TRBD1 (6 bases). The V gene's germline CDR1 is SGDLS and CDR2 YYNGEE. The V gene lost 3 bases and the J gene lost 3 bases, with 15 bases spanning the gap. The CDR3 is 15 amino acids. The DNA for the CDR3 is TGTGCCAGCAGCGATACCCAGGGGAAGGACTATGGCTACACCTTC. Its translation is CASSDTQGKDYGYTF.

The chain has TRBV5-6 and TRBJ1-5; D gene unclear. CDR3 length equals 13 residues. Trimming cost V 0 bases and J 9 bases, with 10 bases left between them. CDR1 and CDR2 from the germline V gene are SGHDT and YYEEEE. This CDR3 reads CASSLGRRGPQHF. The CDR3 DNA reads as TGTGCCAGCAGCTTGGGGCGCCGGGGGCCCCAGCATTTT. The full variable domain, rest sourced from reference TRBV5-6 and TRBJ1-5, is DAGVTQSPTHLIKTRGQQVTLRCSPKSGHDTVSWYQQALGQGPQFIFQYYEEEERQRGNFPDRFSGHQFPNYSSELNVNALLLGDSALYLCASSLGRRGPQHFGDGTRLSIL.

This chain uses TRBV28 with TRBJ1-2; possibly TRBD1 for D (5 bases). Trimming removed 5 bases from V and 3 bases from J, with 16 bases in between. The CDR3 has 15 residues. Looked up from germline, CDR1 is MDHEN and CDR2 is SYDVKM. The CDR3 nucleotides read TGTGCCAGCAGTCCACCCGGGACGGGAGACTATGGCTACACCTTC. This encodes CASSPPGTGDYGYTF.

The V and J genes are TRBV19 and TRBJ1-2; 7 nucleotides match TRBD1. J lost 5 bases, V lost 4 bases, and 10 bases had no gene match. The CDR3 runs to 15 residues. Looked up from germline, CDR1 is LNHDA and CDR2 is SQIVND (reference sequence). CDR3 in amino acids: CASSKGPGTDYGYTF. The CDR3 DNA sequence: TGTGCCAGTAGTAAGGGACCCGGGACAGATTATGGCTACACCTTC.

The chain links TRBV7-9 to TRBJ1-5, with a possible D match to TRBD1 (5 bases). The ends were cut back, 1 base at V and 5 bases at J, with 9 bases in the middle. In germline, CDR1 is SEHNR, CDR2 FQNEAQ (reference sequence). This CDR3 has 14 residues. For the CDR3, the DNA is TGTGCCAGCAGCTTAGGGGACTTCTATCAGCCCCAGCATTTT. Encoded protein: CASSLGDFYQPQHF.

The chain employs TRBV5-1 and TRBJ2-3; D is perhaps TRBD2 (6 bases). Germline loops: CDR1 SGHRS, CDR2 YFSETQ. The V and J ends lost 3 bases and 5 bases respectively, with 13 bases between them. This CDR3 comprises 14 residues. CDR3 coding DNA: TGCGCCAGCAGCTCCCCTAGCGTTGGAGATACGCAGTATTTT. Protein: CASSSPSVGDTQYF.

The V gene is TRBV9, the J gene TRBJ1-2; a possible D gene is TRBD1 (5 bases). Trimming left V 3 bases short and J 7 bases short, with 16 bases between. The CDR3 is 14 amino acids. The V gene's germline CDR1 is SGDLS and CDR2 YYNGEE. CDR3 region: CASSASGRVSGYTF. The CDR3 DNA is TGTGCCAGCAGCGCTAGTGGCAGGGTCAGTGGCTACACCTTC.

The CDR3 bases are TGTGCCAGCAGTGCGCCTCAGGGAAACAATCAGCCCCAGCATTTT. It is translated as CASSAPQGNNQPQHF. The rearrangement joins TRBV2 to TRBJ1-5; possible D gene TRBD1, 5 bases. CDR3 length equals 15 residues. The germline V gene has CDR1 SNHLY and CDR2 FYNNEI. The germline V and J ends were trimmed by 4 bases and 3 bases, with 13 bases remaining between them.

The chain uses TRBV6-1 and TRBJ1-6; unclear D gene. CDR1 MNHNS and CDR2 SASEGT come from the germline V gene. The CDR3 is made up of 16 amino acids. Trimming left V 4 bases short and J 5 bases short, with 15 bases between. CDR3 DNA: TGTGCCAGCAGTGTCGCGAGGGCTCAGGATAATTCACCCCTCCACTTT. Amino acids: CASSVARAQDNSPLHF.

The genes are TRBV11-3 and TRBJ2-1; D unresolved. The germline V and J ends were trimmed by 1 base and 4 bases, with 11 bases remaining between them. Germline V gene sequence: CDR1 SGHNT, CDR2 YENEEA. The CDR3 totals 15 residues. CDR3 sequence: CASSLGDNVYNEQFF. CDR3 coding DNA: TGTGCCAGCAGCTTAGGAGACAACGTATACAATGAGCAGTTCTTC.

The rearrangement uses TRBV29-1 and TRBJ1-2; D not certain. Germline V gene data show CDR1 as SQVTM and CDR2 as ANQGSEA. With 7 bases removed from V and 7 bases from J, the gap between germline ends came to 16 bases. The CDR3 totals 12 residues. CDR3 loop: CSARVSSGGYTF. As DNA, the CDR3 is TGCAGCGCAAGAGTGAGCTCGGGTGGCTACACCTTC. Filled out from reference TRBV29-1 and TRBJ1-2, the complete variable domain reads SAVISQKPSRDICQRGTSLTIQCQVDSQVTMMFWYRQQPGQSLTLIATANQGSEATYESGFVIDKFPISRPNLTFSTLTVSNMSPEDSSIYLCSARVSSGGYTFGSGTRLTVV.

In its sample, this clone was seen once. The chain links TRBV15 to TRBJ1-2, with TRBD1 as a possible D gene (6 bases). There are 16 residues in the CDR3. V lost 1 base to trimming and J lost 2 bases, with 14 bases between them. Germline V gene lookup returns CDR1 LNHNV and CDR2 YYDKDF (reference sequence). Here the CDR3 DNA reads TGTGCCACCAGCAGAGTAATGAGGACAGCCAACTATGGCTACACCTTC. Protein: CATSRVMRTANYGYTF.

The chain recombines TRBV25-1 with TRBJ1-1, with no clear D. The CDR3 is 13 residues long. Trimming pared 3 bases from V and 4 bases from J, leaving 9 bases between. Germline lookup yields CDR1 MGHDK and CDR2 SYGVNS. The CDR3 coding sequence is TGTGCCAGCAGTGATTCAGGATCCACTGAAGCTTTCTTT. Amino acid sequence: CASSDSGSTEAFF.

The chain couples TRBV7-9 to TRBJ1-2; 7 bases agree with TRBD1. V lost 4 bases, J lost 0 bases, and 5 bases stayed unmatched. This CDR3 spans 15 amino acids. In germline, CDR1 is SEHNR, CDR2 FQNEAQ (reference sequence). CDR3 sequence: CASSSGQLANYGYTF. The CDR3 nucleotides are TGTGCCAGCAGCTCGGGACAGTTGGCTAACTATGGCTACACCTTC.

DNA of the CDR3: TGTGCCAGCAGCTCGTTTGAGACCCAGTACTTC. Its translation is CASSSFETQYF. This chain connects TRBV11-2 to TRBJ2-5; D gene ambiguous. Trimming took 4 bases from V and 5 from J, leaving 5 bases between them. Germline CDR1 reads SGHAT; CDR2 reads FQNNGV. This CDR3 has 11 residues.

The rearrangement joins TRBV19 to TRBJ1-1; D call uncertain. V lost 7 bases and J 8 bases, leaving 17 bases between the germline ends. This CDR3 contains 13 residues. CDR1 and CDR2 (germline): LNHDA, SQIVND (reference sequence). In nucleotides, the CDR3 is TGTGCCAGTAACGAAGTGGGCCGGATAGAAGCTTTCTTT. Protein: CASNEVGRIEAFF. Filled out from reference TRBV19 and TRBJ1-1, the complete variable domain reads DGGITQSPKYLFRKEGQNVTLSCEQNLNHDAMYWYRQDPGQGLRLIYYSQIVNDFQKGDIAEGYSVSREKKESFPLTVTSAQKNPTAFYLCASNEVGRIEAFFGQGTRLTVV.

The CDR3 is CASSEINPGTGGFGEQFF. The CDR3 nucleotides read TGTGCCAGCAGTGAAATTAATCCGGGGACAGGGGGCTTTGGTGAGCAGTTCTTC. This rearrangement joins TRBV2 to TRBJ2-1; 12 bases align to TRBD1. The ends lost 2 bases at V and 9 bases at J; junction bases unmatched: 14. Germline CDR1 is SNHLY and CDR2 is FYNNEI. The CDR3 sequence is 18 residues long. The whole variable domain, filled in from reference TRBV2 and TRBJ2-1, reads EPEVTQTPSHQVTQMGQEVILRCVPISNHLYFYWYRQILGQKVEFLVSFYNNEISEKSEIFDDQFSVERPDGSNFTLKIRSTKLEDSAMYFCASSEINPGTGGFGEQFFGPGTRLTVL.